The 11 T cell receptor beta chains listed next were all sequenced from one sample in a study of Ad26.COV2.S vaccination and SARS-CoV-2 variants. Treatment noted: roughly 19 received Ad26.COV2.S at low or high dose, single or two shots; five or six received placebo; per-sample allocation not given. Day 63 after the first vaccine or placebo injection was the time point for sampling. Produced via immunoSEQ multiplex PCR; TCRdb's table is partial and in-frame only. In the table there are hundreds of thousands of clones, 89% of which are singletons. Source: peripheral blood, taken in a trial of Ad26.COV2.S vaccine versus placebo. The receptor set was obtained from a person between 18 and 59 years old who received the Ad26.COV2.S COVID-19 vaccine or a placebo.

The V gene is TRBV25-1, the J gene TRBJ1-2, with D maybe TRBD1 (5 bases). Germline values: CDR1 MGHDK, CDR2 SYGVNS. The length of the CDR3 is 13 residues. The V end lost 1 base, the J end lost 8 bases, and 11 bases lay between the germline ends. The CDR3 coding sequence is TGTGCCAGCAGTGAATGGGGGGAAGGCGGCTACACCTTC. The encoded protein is CASSEWGEGGYTF.

The gene calls are TRBV24-1 and TRBJ2-7, with D maybe TRBD2 (6 bases). From germline, CDR1 is KGHDR and CDR2 SFDVKD. Trimming stripped 4 bases from V and 6 bases from J, with 15 bases between. CDR3 length: 14 amino acids. The CDR3 DNA reads TGTGCCACCAGTGACTCCCCTACTAGCCGCGAGCAGTACTTC. Encoded protein: CATSDSPTSREQYF.

This chain links TRBV6-5 with TRBJ1-6; weak D call: TRBD1 (5 bases). The CDR3 runs 13 residues. Germline CDR1 MNHEY, CDR2 SVGAGI. Between the trimmed V and J ends, which lost 5 bases and 9 bases, there was a span of 11 bases. The CDR3 region is CASSRGGSSPLHF. The CDR3 nucleotides read TGTGCCAGCAGTAGGGGAGGGAGTTCACCCCTCCACTTT.

The chain carries TRBV6-2 or TRBV6-3 and TRBJ2-1; D is unclear. Germline loops: CDR1 MNHEY, CDR2 SVGEGT. CDR3 length: 12 amino acids. Trimming removed 4 bases at V and 5 bases at J, with 6 bases between. The CDR3 DNA reads as TGTGCCAGCAGTTCCCGGGACAATGAGCAGTTCTTC. Translation: CASSSRDNEQFF.

This sequence joins TRBV14 and TRBJ1-2; unclear D gene. CDR1 is SGHDN and CDR2 is FVKESK in the germline V gene. The CDR3 loop spans 14 amino acids. The ends were cut back, 1 base at V and 4 bases at J, with 10 bases in the middle. CDR3 sequence (DNA): TGTGCCAGCAGCCAAGTTCCTATTTTCTATGGCTACACCTTC. It is translated as CASSQVPIFYGYTF.

This rearrangement joins TRBV5-5 to TRBJ2-2; 7 bases match TRBD1. The germline V gene has CDR1 SGHKS and CDR2 YYEKEE (reference sequence). This CDR3 has 16 residues. V lost 0 bases to trimming and J lost 5 bases; unmatched junction nucleotides: 7. This CDR3 reads CASSLDTGARTGELFF. The CDR3 DNA follows: TGTGCCAGCAGCTTGGACACAGGGGCGCGGACCGGGGAGCTGTTTTTT. Supplemented by reference TRBV5-5 and TRBJ2-2, the full variable domain reads DAGVTQSPTHLIKTRGQQVTLRCSPISGHKSVSWYQQVLGQGPQFIFQYYEKEERGRGNFPDRFSARQFPNYSSELNVNALLLGDSALYLCASSLDTGARTGELFFGEGSRLTVL.

The rearrangement joins TRBV9 to TRBJ1-1; D is possibly TRBD1 (6 bases). This CDR3 is 14 amino acids long. V lost 1 base, J lost 2 bases, and 9 bases lay in between. Per the germline V gene, CDR1 is SGDLS and CDR2 is YYNGEE. CDR3 nucleotide sequence: TGTGCCAGCAGCGTAAGACAGGAAAACACTGAAGCTTTCTTT. Its protein is CASSVRQENTEAFF.

The chain employs TRBV2 and TRBJ2-1; 9 bases fit TRBD2. V lost 4 bases and J lost 10; bases outside the gene matches: 5. The CDR3 covers 13 residues. The germline V gene encodes CDR1 SNHLY and CDR2 FYNNEI. This CDR3 reads CASSGLAGPEQFF. CDR3 nucleotides: TGTGCCAGCAGTGGGCTAGCGGGGCCCGAGCAGTTCTTC.

The chain recombines TRBV2 with TRBJ1-2; D gene ambiguous. The V and J ends lost 2 bases and 5 bases respectively, with 6 bases between them. CDR3 length: 12 amino acids. Germline lookup yields CDR1 SNHLY and CDR2 FYNNEI. For the CDR3, the DNA is TGTGCCAGCAGTGAATCGGGGTATGGCTACACCTTC. Protein sequence: CASSESGYGYTF.

This clone appeared a few times. V is TRBV18 and J is TRBJ2-2, with 8 bases lining up with TRBD2. Germline-derived CDR1 and CDR2 are KGHSH and LQKENI. The CDR3 extends over 15 amino acids. The V gene end was trimmed by 6 bases and the J gene end by 6 bases; junction bases not matched to a gene: 9. CDR3 bases: TGTGCCAGCTCCCCTAGCGGGTCCCGCTCCGGGGAGCTGTTTTTT. Amino acids: CASSPSGSRSGELFF.

The chain carries TRBV29-1 and TRBJ1-1; D gene ambiguous. The germline V gene encodes CDR1 SQVTM and CDR2 ANQGSEA. This CDR3 is 11 amino acids long. Trimming removed 5 bases at V and 4 bases at J, with 8 bases between. Written as DNA, the CDR3 is TGCAGCGTTTATCCGATCACTGAAGCTTTCTTT. Translating gives CSVYPITEAFF.